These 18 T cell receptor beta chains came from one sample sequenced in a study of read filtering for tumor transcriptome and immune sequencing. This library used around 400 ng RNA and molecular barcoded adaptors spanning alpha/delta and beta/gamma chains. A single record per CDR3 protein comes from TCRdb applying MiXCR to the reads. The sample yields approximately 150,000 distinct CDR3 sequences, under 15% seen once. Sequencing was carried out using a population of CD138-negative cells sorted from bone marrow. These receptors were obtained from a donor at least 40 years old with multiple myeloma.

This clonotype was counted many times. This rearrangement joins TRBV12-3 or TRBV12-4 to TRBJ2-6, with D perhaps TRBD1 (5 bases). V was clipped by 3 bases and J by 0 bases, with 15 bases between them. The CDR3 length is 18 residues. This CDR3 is CASSFGSGLTSGANVLTF. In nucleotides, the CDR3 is TGTGCCAGCAGTTTCGGCTCAGGGCTAACCTCTGGGGCCAACGTCCTGACTTTC.

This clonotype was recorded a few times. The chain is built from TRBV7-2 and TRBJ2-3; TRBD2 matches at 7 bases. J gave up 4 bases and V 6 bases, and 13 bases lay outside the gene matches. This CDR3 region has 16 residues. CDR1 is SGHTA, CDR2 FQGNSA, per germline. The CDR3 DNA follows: TGTGCCAGCAGTTTCGGACTAGTAGAGTTTTCAGATACGCAGTATTTT. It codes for CASSFGLVEFSDTQYF.

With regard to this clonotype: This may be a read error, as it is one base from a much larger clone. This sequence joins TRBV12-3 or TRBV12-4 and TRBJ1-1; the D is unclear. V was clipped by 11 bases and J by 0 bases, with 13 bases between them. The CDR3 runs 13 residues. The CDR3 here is CAAGRHMNTEAFF. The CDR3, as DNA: TGTGCCGCGGGCAGACATATGAACACTGAAGCTTTCTTT.

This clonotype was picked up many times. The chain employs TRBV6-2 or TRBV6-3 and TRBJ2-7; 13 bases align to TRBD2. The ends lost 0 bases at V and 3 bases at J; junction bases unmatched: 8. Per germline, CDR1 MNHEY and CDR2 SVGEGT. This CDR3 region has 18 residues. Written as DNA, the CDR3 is TGTGCCAGCAGTTACTCGAACACGGGACTAGCGGGAAACTACGAGCAGTACTTC. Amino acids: CASSYSNTGLAGNYEQYF.

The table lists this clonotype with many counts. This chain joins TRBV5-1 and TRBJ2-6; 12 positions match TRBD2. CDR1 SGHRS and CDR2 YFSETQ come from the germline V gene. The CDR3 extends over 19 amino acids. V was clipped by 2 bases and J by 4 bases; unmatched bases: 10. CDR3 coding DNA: TGCGCCAGCAGCTTATTTCTGACTAGCGGGAGTGCCGGGGCCAACGTCCTGACTTTC. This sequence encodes CASSLFLTSGSAGANVLTF. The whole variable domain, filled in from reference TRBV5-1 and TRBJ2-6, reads KAGVTQTPRYLIKTRGQQVTLSCSPISGHRSVSWYQQTPGQGLQFLFEYFSETQRNKGNFPGRFSGRQFSNSRSEMNVSTLELGDSALYLCASSLFLTSGSAGANVLTFGAGSRLTVL.

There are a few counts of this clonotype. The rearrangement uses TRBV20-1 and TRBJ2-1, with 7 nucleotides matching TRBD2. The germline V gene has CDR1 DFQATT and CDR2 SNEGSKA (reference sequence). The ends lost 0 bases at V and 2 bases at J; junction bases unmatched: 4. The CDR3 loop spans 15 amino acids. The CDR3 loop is CSARDKAGAYNEQFF. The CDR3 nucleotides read TGCAGTGCTAGAGATAAGGCGGGAGCCTACAATGAGCAGTTCTTC.

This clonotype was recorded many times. DNA of the CDR3: TGCAGCGCCCAGGGAAGGGGTGGAAACACCATATATTTT. Translating gives CSAQGRGGNTIYF. J is TRBJ1-3 and V is TRBV29-1; D is possibly TRBD1 (5 bases). Germline CDR1 and CDR2: SQVTM and ANQGSEA. The CDR3 is made up of 13 amino acids. Trimming cost V 7 bases and J 3 bases, with 13 bases left between them.

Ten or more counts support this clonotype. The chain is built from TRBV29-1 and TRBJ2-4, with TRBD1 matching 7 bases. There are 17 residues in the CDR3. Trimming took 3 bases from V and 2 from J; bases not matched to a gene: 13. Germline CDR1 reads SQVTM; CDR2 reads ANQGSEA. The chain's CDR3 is CSVESFRQGMTKNIQYF. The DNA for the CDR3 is TGCAGCGTTGAGTCATTCCGACAGGGAATGACCAAAAACATTCAGTACTTC.

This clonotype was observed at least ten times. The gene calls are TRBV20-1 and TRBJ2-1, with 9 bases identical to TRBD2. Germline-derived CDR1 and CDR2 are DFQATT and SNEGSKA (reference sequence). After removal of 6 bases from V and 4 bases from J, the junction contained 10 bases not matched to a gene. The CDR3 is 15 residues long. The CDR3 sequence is CSATTGGRGYNEQFF. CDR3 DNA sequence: TGCAGTGCCACCACGGGCGGGAGGGGGTACAATGAGCAGTTCTTC.

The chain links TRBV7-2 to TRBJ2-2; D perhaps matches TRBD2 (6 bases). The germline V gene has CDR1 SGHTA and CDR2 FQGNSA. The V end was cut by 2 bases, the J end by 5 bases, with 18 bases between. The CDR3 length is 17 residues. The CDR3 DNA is TGTGCCAGCAGCTTAAGTATCGGGAGCCCGGAAACCGGGGAGCTGTTTTTT. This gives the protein CASSLSIGSPETGELFF. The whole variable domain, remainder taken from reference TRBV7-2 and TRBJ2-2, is GAGVSQSPSNKVTEKGKDVELRCDPISGHTALYWYRQSLGQGLEFLIYFQGNSAPDKSGLPSDRFSAERTGGSVSTLTIQRTQQEDSAVYLCASSLSIGSPETGELFFGEGSRLTVL.

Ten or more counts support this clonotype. CDR3 DNA: TGCGCCAGCAGCTCAGGGACGGCGGGACGTTCTTACGAGCAGTACTTC. Residues: CASSSGTAGRSYEQYF. This chain joins TRBV5-1 and TRBJ2-7; D perhaps matches TRBD2 (6 bases). V lost 3 bases, J lost 4 bases, and 20 bases lay in between. CDR1 and CDR2 (germline): SGHRS, YFSETQ. The CDR3 contains 16 residues.

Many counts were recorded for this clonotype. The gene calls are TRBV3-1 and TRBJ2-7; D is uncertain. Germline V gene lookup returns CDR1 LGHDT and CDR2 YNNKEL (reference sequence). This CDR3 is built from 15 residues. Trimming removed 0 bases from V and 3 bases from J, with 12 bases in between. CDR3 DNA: TGTGCCAGCAGCCAAGAAACTAATCTGGACTACGAGCAGTACTTC. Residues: CASSQETNLDYEQYF.

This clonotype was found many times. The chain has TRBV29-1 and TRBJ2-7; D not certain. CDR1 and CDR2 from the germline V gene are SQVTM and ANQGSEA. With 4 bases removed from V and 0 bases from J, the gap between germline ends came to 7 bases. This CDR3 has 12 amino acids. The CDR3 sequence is CSVVLSSYEQYF. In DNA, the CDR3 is TGCAGCGTTGTCCTCAGCTCCTACGAGCAGTACTTC.

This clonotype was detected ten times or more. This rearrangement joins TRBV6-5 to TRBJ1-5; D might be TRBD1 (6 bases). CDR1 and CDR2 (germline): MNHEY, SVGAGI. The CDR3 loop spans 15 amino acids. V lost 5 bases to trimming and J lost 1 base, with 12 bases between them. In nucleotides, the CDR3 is TGTGCCAGCAGTACAGGGATCGGGAGCAATCAGCCCCAGCATTTT. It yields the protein CASSTGIGSNQPQHF.

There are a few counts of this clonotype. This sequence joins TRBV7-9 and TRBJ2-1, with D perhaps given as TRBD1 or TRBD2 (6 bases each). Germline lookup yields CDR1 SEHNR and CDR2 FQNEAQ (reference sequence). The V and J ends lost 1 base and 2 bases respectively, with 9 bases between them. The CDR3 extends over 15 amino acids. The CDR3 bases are TGTGCCAGCAGCTTAGGTCGGGGGCCCTACAATGAGCAGTTCTTC. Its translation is CASSLGRGPYNEQFF.

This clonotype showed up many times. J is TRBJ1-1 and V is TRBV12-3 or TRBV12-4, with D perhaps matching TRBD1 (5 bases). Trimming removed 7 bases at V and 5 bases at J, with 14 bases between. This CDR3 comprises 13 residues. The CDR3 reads CASTLNGGTEAFF. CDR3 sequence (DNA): TGTGCCAGCACCTTAAATGGGGGGACTGAAGCTTTCTTT.

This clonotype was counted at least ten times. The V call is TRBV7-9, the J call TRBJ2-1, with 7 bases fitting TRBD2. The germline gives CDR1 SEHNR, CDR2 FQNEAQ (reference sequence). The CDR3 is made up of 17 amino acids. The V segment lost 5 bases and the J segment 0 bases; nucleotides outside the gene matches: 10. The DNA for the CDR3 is TGTGCCAGCAGCGCCTTGGGGGGGGGGAGCTCCTACAATGAGCAGTTCTTC. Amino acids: CASSALGGGSSYNEQFF.

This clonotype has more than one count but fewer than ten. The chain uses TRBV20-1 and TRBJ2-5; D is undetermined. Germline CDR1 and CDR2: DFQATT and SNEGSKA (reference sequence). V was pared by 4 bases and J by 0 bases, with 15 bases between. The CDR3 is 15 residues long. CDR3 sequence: CSAKTKRPYQETQYF. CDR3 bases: TGCAGTGCTAAAACCAAAAGACCCTACCAAGAGACCCAGTACTTC.